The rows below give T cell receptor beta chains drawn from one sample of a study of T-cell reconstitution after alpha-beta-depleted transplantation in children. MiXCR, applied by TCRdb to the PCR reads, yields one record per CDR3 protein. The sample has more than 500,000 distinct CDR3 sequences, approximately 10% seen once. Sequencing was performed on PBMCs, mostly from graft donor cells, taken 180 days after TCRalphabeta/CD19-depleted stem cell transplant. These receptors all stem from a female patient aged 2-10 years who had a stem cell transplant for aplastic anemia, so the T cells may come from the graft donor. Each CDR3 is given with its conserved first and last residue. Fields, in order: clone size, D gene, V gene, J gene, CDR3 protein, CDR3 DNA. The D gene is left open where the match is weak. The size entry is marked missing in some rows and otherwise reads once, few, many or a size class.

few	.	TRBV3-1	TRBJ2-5	CASSQDIGRVETQYF	TGTGCCAGCAGCCAAGATATCGGCAGGGTAGAGACCCAGTACTTC
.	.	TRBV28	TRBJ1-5	CASSFFSSNQPQHF	TGTGCCAGCAGTTTTTTCAGTAGCAATCAGCCCCAGCATTTT
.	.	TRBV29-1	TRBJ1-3	CSVETPTPSSGNTIYF	TGCAGCGTTGAAACCCCGACTCCGAGCTCTGGAAACACCATATATTTT
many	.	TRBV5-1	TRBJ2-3	CASSRDYTDTQYF	TGCGCCAGCAGCAGAGATTACACAGATACGCAGTATTTT
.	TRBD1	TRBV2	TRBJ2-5	CASSQDGTGYQETQYF	TGTGCCAGCAGTCAAGACGGGACAGGATACCAAGAGACCCAGTACTTC
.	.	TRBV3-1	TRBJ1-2	CASSQVMGRGENYGYTF	TGTGCCAGCAGCCAAGTAATGGGGAGAGGAGAGAACTATGGCTACACCTTC
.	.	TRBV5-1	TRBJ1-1	CASSLAPQGEAFF	TGCGCCAGCAGCTTGGCCCCGCAGGGTGAAGCTTTCTTT
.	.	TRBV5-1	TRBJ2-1	CASSLVAGRYNEQFF	TGCGCCAGCAGCTTGGTGGCGGGACGATACAATGAGCAGTTCTTC
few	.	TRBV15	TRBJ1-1	CATSTGSGAEAFF	TGTGCCACCAGCACGGGGTCAGGGGCTGAAGCTTTCTTT
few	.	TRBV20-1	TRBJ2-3	CSARAGTGNTQYF	TGCAGTGCTCGGGCGGGCACCGGAAATACGCAGTATTTT
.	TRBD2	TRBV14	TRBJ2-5	CASSFQRGPPRETQYF	TGTGCCAGCAGCTTTCAGCGGGGTCCCCCCAGAGAGACCCAGTACTTC
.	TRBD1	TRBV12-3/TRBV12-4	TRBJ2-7	CASSLPRTGKTYEQYF	TGTGCCAGCAGTTTACCCCGGACAGGCAAGACCTACGAGCAGTACTTC
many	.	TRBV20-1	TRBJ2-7	CSAPGTNSYEQYF	TGCAGTGCTCCCGGGACAAACTCCTACGAGCAGTACTTC
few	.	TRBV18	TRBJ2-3	CASSPGAGDTQYF	TGTGCCAGCTCACCGGGGGCGGGAGATACGCAGTATTTT
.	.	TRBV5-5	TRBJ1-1	CASSSLGDKHKLITEAFF	TGTGCCAGCAGTTCCTTGGGGGATAAGCACAAGCTAATCACTGAAGCTTTCTTT
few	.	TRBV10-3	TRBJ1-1	CAISDHGSLNTEAFF	TGTGCCATCAGTGATCATGGCAGCTTGAACACTGAAGCTTTCTTT
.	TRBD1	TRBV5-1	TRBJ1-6	CASSLRTGASPLHF	TGCGCCAGCAGCTTAAGGACAGGGGCTTCACCCCTCCACTTT
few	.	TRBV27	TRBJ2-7	CATADPSEEQYF	TGTGCCACAGCGGACCCGTCTGAGGAGCAGTACTTC
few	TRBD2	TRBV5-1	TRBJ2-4	CASSFRTSGRDIQYF	TGCGCCAGCAGCTTTAGGACTAGCGGGAGAGACATTCAGTACTTC
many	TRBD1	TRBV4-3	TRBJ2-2	CASSQAQGTGELFF	TGCGCCAGCAGCCAAGCACAGGGGACCGGGGAGCTGTTTTTT
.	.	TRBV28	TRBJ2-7	CAIRPTPHEQYF	TGTGCCATTAGACCCACCCCCCACGAGCAGTACTTC
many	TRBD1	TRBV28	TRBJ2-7	CASLNWGQNYEQYF	TGTGCCAGCTTAAATTGGGGACAGAACTACGAGCAGTACTTC
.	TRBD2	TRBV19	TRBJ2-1	CASTTYPPVAGMRFF	TGTGCCAGTACCACCTACCCTCCTGTAGCGGGAATGCGGTTCTTC
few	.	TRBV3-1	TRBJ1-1	CASGDTPWTEAFF	TGTGCCAGCGGCGACACCCCGTGGACTGAAGCTTTCTTT
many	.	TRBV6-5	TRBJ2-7	CASSYTYSYEQYF	TGTGCCAGCAGTTACACGTACTCCTACGAGCAGTACTTC
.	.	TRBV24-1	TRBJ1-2	CATSDFRDGYTF	TGTGCCACCAGTGATTTTAGGGACGGCTACACCTTC
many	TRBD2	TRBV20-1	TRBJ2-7	CSPDSGITPYEQYF	TGCAGTCCAGATAGCGGGATTACCCCCTACGAGCAGTACTTC
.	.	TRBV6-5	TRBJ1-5	CASSYNARGDNQPQHF	TGTGCCAGCAGTTACAATGCCCGGGGGGACAATCAGCCCCAGCATTTT
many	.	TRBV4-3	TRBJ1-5	CASSQELHQPQHF	TGCGCCAGCAGCCAAGAACTACATCAGCCCCAGCATTTT
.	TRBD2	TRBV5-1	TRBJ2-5	CASSVTSGRVVQETQYF	TGCGCCAGCAGCGTGACTAGCGGGAGAGTTGTCCAAGAGACCCAGTACTTC
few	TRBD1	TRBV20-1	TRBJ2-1	CSARDDRGSYNEQFF	TGCAGTGCTAGAGATGACAGGGGTTCCTACAATGAGCAGTTCTTC
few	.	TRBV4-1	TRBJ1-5	CASSQERGQPQHF	TGCGCCAGCAGCCAAGAACGGGGTCAGCCCCAGCATTTT
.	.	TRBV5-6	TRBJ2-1	CASRSRGHNEQFF	TGTGCCAGCAGGAGTAGGGGACACAATGAGCAGTTCTTC
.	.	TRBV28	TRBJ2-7	CASSRTETPPGEQYF	TGTGCCAGCAGTCGGACCGAGACTCCCCCCGGCGAGCAGTACTTC
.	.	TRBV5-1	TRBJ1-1	CASSLSEVNTEAFF	TGCGCCAGCAGCTTGTCGGAGGTGAACACTGAAGCTTTCTTT
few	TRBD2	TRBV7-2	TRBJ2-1	CASSARTSGRVSSYNEQFF	TGTGCCAGCAGCGCGCGGACTAGCGGGAGGGTGAGCTCCTACAATGAGCAGTTCTTC
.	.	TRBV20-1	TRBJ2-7	CSARDEVGRTYEQYF	TGCAGTGCTAGAGATGAGGTCGGTCGGACTTACGAGCAGTACTTC